This T cell receptor (beta chain) is from a study of cytomegalovirus exposure and HLA in healthy donors. Study in general: The roughly 100 million unique TCR beta sequences, from approximately 170 million T cells, were found by an earlier analysis. Out of 398 genotyped donors, roughly 83% belonged to the Caucasian-associated ancestry cluster.

With 3 bases clipped from V and 2 bases from J, the junction kept 3 bases outside the gene matches. Germline loops: CDR1 SGHTA, CDR2 FQGTGA. The CDR3 is 15 amino acids. The study, taken as a whole, reports: Listed as cytomegalovirus-associated were 150 to 200 TCR beta chains.

For this clone: The antigen is undetermined.

In the PCR, 60 Vbeta and 13 Jbeta primers were used. Authors' analysis steps: Later, roughly 77 million unique TCR beta chains were counted in an analysis, and roughly 11 million of them were shared. The method was immunoSEQ multiplex PCR; TCRdb's version includes in-frame clones alone and lacks a portion of them. Clone size and the V and J calls come from that table; the DNA yielded D and trimming. The profile shows about 94,000 clones, roughly three fifths of them singletons. Sequences were obtained from PBMCs. The rearrangement joins TRBV7-3 to TRBJ2-2; TRBD2 matches 7 bases. The clonotype comes from a young man in good health and CMV-seronegative. CDR3 nucleotide sequence: TGTGCCAGCAGCTTTGGGACTACTAACACCGGGGAGCTGTTTTTT. As protein: CASSFGTTNTGELFF.